This T cell receptor beta chain was retrieved from a study of T cell responses to AZD1222 COVID-19 vaccine. Method: immunoSEQ multiplex PCR; TCRdb's copy keeps in-frame clones and lacks some. The table records around 120,000 clones, around 92% of them present only once. The CDR3 has 15 residues. Per the germline V gene, CDR1 is KGHSH and CDR2 is LQKENI. Trimming pared 2 bases from V and 0 bases from J, leaving 8 bases between. The source is an adult in good health. The chain has TRBV18 and TRBJ1-5, with a weak D call TRBD1 (5 bases). The material sequenced was peripheral blood, taken on day 0 of AZD1222 vaccination. This CDR3 is CASSPDSYSNQPQHF. CDR3 nucleotides: TGTGCCAGCTCACCAGACAGCTATAGCAATCAGCCCCAGCATTTT.